The 17 T cell receptor beta chains below were found in one sample sequenced in a study of technical replicates of blood from a few donors. Libraries were prepared by immunoSEQ multiplex PCR; TCRdb keeps only in-frame clonotypes and omits some of them. Counted here are some 70,000 clones, 85% to 95% occurring once; the ten biggest clones make up approximately 0.39%. The sample consisted of T cells isolated from PBMCs. All receptors come from a human donor in good health.

The chain recombines TRBV7-9 with TRBJ1-1, with D possibly TRBD1 on 6 matching bases. Germline V gives CDR1 SEHNR, CDR2 FQNEAQ (reference sequence). The germline V and J ends were trimmed by 6 bases and 4 bases, with 9 bases remaining between them. The CDR3 spans 12 residues. This CDR3 is CASRPTGTEAFF. In DNA, the CDR3 is TGTGCCAGCAGACCGACAGGCACTGAAGCTTTCTTT.

This clone was seen once. The chain recombines TRBV30 with TRBJ2-3, with 8 bases matching TRBD1. The germline V gene encodes CDR1 GTSNPN and CDR2 SVGIG (reference sequence). This CDR3 region has 13 residues. Unmatched junction bases numbered 0, after V lost 1 base and J lost 3 bases. CDR3 DNA sequence: TGTGCCTGGAGTGGGACAGGGACAGATACGCAGTATTTT. The encoded protein is CAWSGTGTDTQYF. The whole variable domain, filled in from reference TRBV30 and TRBJ2-3, reads SQTIHQWPATLVQPVGSPLSLECTVEGTSNPNLYWYRQAAGRGLQLLFYSVGIGQISSEVPQNLSASRPQDRQFILSSKKLLLSDSGFYLCAWSGTGTDTQYFGPGTRLTVL.

The chain combines TRBV9 with TRBJ2-5, with TRBD2 matching 7 bases. In germline, CDR1 is SGDLS, CDR2 YYNGEE. The CDR3 is 12 residues long. V dropped 4 bases and J dropped 5; count of bases not matched to a gene: 2. CDR3 amino acids: CASSPGGETQYF. The CDR3 region has the DNA TGTGCCAGCAGCCCCGGGGGGGAGACCCAGTACTTC.

The chain joins TRBV5-6 to TRBJ2-7; 7 bases line up with TRBD1. This CDR3 contains 14 residues. V trimming: 2 bases; J trimming: 4 bases; junction bases outside the gene matches: 6. Germline V CDR1 and CDR2: SGHDT, YYEEEE. The CDR3 spells CASSFRQGLYEQYF. As DNA, the CDR3 is TGTGCCAGCAGCTTTCGACAGGGCCTTTACGAGCAGTACTTC.

This clone was seen just once. The chain uses TRBV6-5 and TRBJ2-5; 9 bases map to TRBD2. Germline V lookup: CDR1 MNHEY, CDR2 SVGAGI. The CDR3 totals 16 residues. V lost 2 bases, J lost 4 bases, and 8 bases stayed unmatched. DNA for the CDR3: TGTGCCAGCAGTTACGCTGCGGGAGGGCTGAGAGAGACCCAGTACTTC. Translating gives CASSYAAGGLRETQYF.

The J gene is TRBJ2-7, the V gene TRBV28; 10 bases fit TRBD2. This CDR3 is 15 amino acids long. Per germline, CDR1 MDHEN and CDR2 SYDVKM. Unmatched junction bases numbered 9, after V lost 3 bases and J lost 7 bases. The CDR3 DNA is TGTGCCAGCAGTTTCCCGACTAGCGGGCCAATGGAGCAGTACTTC. Translated, it gives CASSFPTSGPMEQYF.

This clone occurred a few times. This rearrangement joins TRBV6-4 to TRBJ1-5, with a weak D call TRBD1 (5 bases). CDR3 length: 13 amino acids. With 4 bases removed from V and 4 bases from J, the gap between germline ends came to 8 bases. The V gene's germline CDR1 is MRHNA and CDR2 SNTAGT. The CDR3 loop is CASSGGENQPQHF. The DNA of the CDR3 is TGTGCCAGCAGTGGGGGGGAAAATCAGCCCCAGCATTTT.

The gene calls are TRBV5-1 and TRBJ2-3; TRBD1 matches 10 bases. Looked up from germline, CDR1 is SGHRS and CDR2 is YFSETQ. There are 17 residues in the CDR3. The ends lost 0 bases at V and 2 bases at J; junction bases unmatched: 6. In DNA, the CDR3 is TGCGCCAGCAGCTTGGCCGGGACAGGGGTCCTCACAGATACGCAGTATTTT. Protein: CASSLAGTGVLTDTQYF.

This chain joins TRBV28 and TRBJ2-7, with D perhaps TRBD2 (6 bases). This CDR3 region has 14 residues. The germline V gene has CDR1 MDHEN and CDR2 SYDVKM. V shed 5 bases and J shed 2 bases, with 13 bases lying between them. The CDR3 region has the DNA TGTGCCAGCAGTCGGGGGACGCTGACCTACGAGCAGTACTTC. Protein: CASSRGTLTYEQYF. The full variable domain, completed using reference TRBV28 and TRBJ2-7, is DVKVTQSSRYLVKRTGEKVFLECVQDMDHENMFWYRQDPGLGLRLIYFSYDVKMKEKGDIPEGYSVSREKKERFSLILESASTNQTSMYLCASSRGTLTYEQYFGPGTRLTVT.

This chain connects TRBV5-8 to TRBJ2-7, with D perhaps TRBD2 (6 bases). The V gene lost 5 bases and the J gene lost 1 base, with 13 bases spanning the gap. Germline V gene lookup returns CDR1 SGHTS and CDR2 YDEGEE. The CDR3 is made up of 14 amino acids. The CDR3 bases are TGTGCCAGCAGGACCGGGACTGGGTCCTACGAGCAGTACTTC. This translates into CASRTGTGSYEQYF.

This clone was found once. The CDR3 DNA follows: TGTGCCAGCAGTTTAACGTCGCGGGAAGTGCCCGGGGAGACCCAGTACTTC. It translates to CASSLTSREVPGETQYF. This chain connects TRBV27 to TRBJ2-5, with D possibly being TRBD2 (6 bases). In germline, CDR1 is MNHEY, CDR2 SMNVEV (reference sequence). Trimming removed 2 bases at V and 5 bases at J, with 21 bases between. The CDR3 extends over 17 amino acids.

This clone was detected once. The V call is TRBV2, the J call TRBJ2-1; TRBD2 aligns across 7 bases. CDR1 is SNHLY and CDR2 is FYNNEI in the germline V gene. CDR3 size: 13 residues. V dropped 3 bases and J dropped 9; count of bases not matched to a gene: 5. CDR3 bases: TGTGCCAGCAGTGATTATTTAGCGGGTGAGCAGTTCTTC. Amino acid sequence: CASSDYLAGEQFF.

The CDR3 DNA reads TGTGCCAGCAGTGTCCGACAGGGGGTGAATCAGCCCCAGCATTTT. It specifies CASSVRQGVNQPQHF. The chain links TRBV2 to TRBJ1-5, with TRBD1 identical over 9 bases. This CDR3 comprises 15 residues. The germline V gene has CDR1 SNHLY and CDR2 FYNNEI. Trimming took 4 bases from V and 4 from J; bases not matched to a gene: 5.

V and J are TRBV15 and TRBJ2-1, with TRBD1 as a possible D gene (6 bases). Germline-derived CDR1 and CDR2 are LNHNV and YYDKDF (reference sequence). Between the trimmed V and J ends, which lost 3 bases and 8 bases, there was a span of 11 bases. The CDR3 length is 13 residues. The CDR3 DNA follows: TGTGCCACCAGCAGGGACAGTTTCGATGAGCAGTTCTTC. Translating gives CATSRDSFDEQFF. Drawing the rest from reference TRBV15 and TRBJ2-1, the complete variable domain is DAMVIQNPRYQVTQFGKPVTLSCSQTLNHNVMYWYQQKSSQAPKLLFHYYDKDFNNEADTPDNFQSRRPNTSFCFLDIRSPGLGDTAMYLCATSRDSFDEQFFGPGTRLTVL.

J is TRBJ1-5 and V is TRBV11-2; 7 bases agree with TRBD1. Germline V gene lookup returns CDR1 SGHAT and CDR2 FQNNGV. The CDR3 length is 16 residues. V shed 5 bases and J 5 bases; nucleotides not matched to a gene: 12. The CDR3 bases are TGTGCCAGCAGCCCAGGATTTGGGCAGGGGGATCAGCCCCAGCATTTT. This gives the protein CASSPGFGQGDQPQHF.

The chain uses TRBV4-2 and TRBJ2-7, with D maybe TRBD2 (5 bases). Germline lookup yields CDR1 LGHNA and CDR2 YNFKEQ. Trimming pared 4 bases from V and 3 bases from J, leaving 19 bases between. CDR3 size: 16 residues. CDR3 in DNA: TGTGCCAGCAGCCTGAGCGGTGGCAGTTTCCTCTACGAGCAGTACTTC. Translated, it gives CASSLSGGSFLYEQYF.

CDR3 in amino acids: CASSQYVPGQGAPLTDTQYF. CDR3 coding DNA: TGCGCCAGCAGCCAATACGTACCGGGACAGGGAGCTCCATTGACAGATACGCAGTATTTT. This chain links TRBV4-3 with TRBJ2-3; TRBD1 matches 9 bases. This CDR3 has 20 residues. V lost 2 bases and J lost 3; bases outside the gene matches: 18. Per the germline V gene, CDR1 is LGHNA and CDR2 is YSLEER.